Sequencing of this TCR beta chain was carried out in a study of blood T cells in healthy people across ages. This clonotype turned up a few times. Its antigen is as yet unknown. Using a J-beta primer mix together with a sample-barcoded 5' primer, a second PCR was run for roughly 6 to 11 cycles. TCRdb reanalysed the 5' RACE reads using MiXCR and keeps one entry per CDR3 protein. The profile shows about 1.5 million distinct CDR3 sequences, roughly 43% of them singletons. Study conclusions and caveats: The fall in TCR beta diversity per million T cells was roughly linear with age.

This TCR derives from a woman under 30 in good health. Sequencing input: blood.

CDR3 sequence: CASTSFGEDYGYTF. In nucleotides, the CDR3 is TGTGCCAGCACCTCCTTTGGAGAGGACTATGGCTACACCTTC. The genes are TRBV27 and TRBJ1-2; D call uncertain. This CDR3 has 14 residues. The V gene's germline CDR1 is MNHEY and CDR2 SMNVEV (reference sequence). Trimming took off 7 bases at V and 3 bases at J, with 15 bases between the two ends.